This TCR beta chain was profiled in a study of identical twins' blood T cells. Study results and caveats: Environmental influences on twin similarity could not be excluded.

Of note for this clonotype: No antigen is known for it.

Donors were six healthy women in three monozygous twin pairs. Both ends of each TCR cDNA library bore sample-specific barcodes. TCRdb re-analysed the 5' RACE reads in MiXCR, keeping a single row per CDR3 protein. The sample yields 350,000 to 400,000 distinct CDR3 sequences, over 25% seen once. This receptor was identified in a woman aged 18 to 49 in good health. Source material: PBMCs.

This CDR3 is CASSRQGPQPQHF. The CDR3 nucleotides are TGTGCCAGCAGCCGACAGGGCCCCCAGCCCCAGCATTTT. V gene TRBV7-8 combines with J gene TRBJ1-5; 7 nucleotides match TRBD1. Per germline, CDR1 SGHVS and CDR2 FQNEAQ. The CDR3 covers 13 residues. With V trimmed by 5 bases and J by 7 bases, 5 bases remained unmatched.